This TCR beta chain was observed in a study of cytomegalovirus exposure and HLA in healthy donors. Whole-study results and caveats: According to reports, the classifier identified cytomegalovirus status with high specificity and sensitivity.

PCR involved 60 Vbeta and 13 Jbeta primers. Some clones are missing from TCRdb's copy, which holds only in-frame ones; the method was immunoSEQ multiplex PCR. The table records hundreds of thousands of clones, about 80% of them present only once. A remark on this clone: Antigen specificity is unknown.

J was trimmed by 2 bases and V by 5 bases; bases with no gene match: 6. Germline V gene sequence: CDR1 SGHRS, CDR2 YFSETQ. The CDR3 has 16 residues. The sample was PBMCs. This receptor was identified in a man in his forties in good health and CMV-seropositive. V gene TRBV5-1 combines with J gene TRBJ1-4; 10 nucleotides align to TRBD1. The CDR3 nucleotides are TGCGCCAGCAGTGTGACAGGGGGCTCGACTAATGAAAAACTGTTTTTT. This codes for CASSVTGGSTNEKLFF.